Reported below is one TCR beta chain. TCRdb keeps only in-frame clones here, not all; method: immunoSEQ multiplex PCR. Found here are about 160,000 clones, approximately 94% of them singletons; the top ten hold 14%. Trimming stripped 5 bases from V and 6 bases from J, with 17 bases between. CDR1 and CDR2 from the germline V gene are SGHTA and FQGNSA. The CDR3 covers 14 residues. These data belong to a study of control samples from healthy donors and cancer patients. The chain carries TRBV7-2 and TRBJ2-7, with a tentative D call TRBD1 (6 bases). The clonotype originates from a man aged 60 to 75 with colorectal cancer. Sequencing used PBMCs. CDR3 bases: TGTGCCAGCAGCCCCCACTTACAGGGTAGCGAGCAGTACTTC. Protein sequence: CASSPHLQGSEQYF.